The present T cell receptor (beta chain) was sequenced within a study of sequential checkpoint blockade in melanoma. Overall study context: Arm A got nivolumab then ipilimumab; arm B the reverse, 1:1. Both treatment sequences were followed by maintenance nivolumab.

Regarding treatment: randomized to nivolumab then ipilimumab (arm A) or the reverse (arm B). No patient had prior DNA-damaging chemotherapy. Live CD3+CD8+ CD19− CD56− cells were sorted from PBMCs. There are 14 residues in the CDR3. Germline lookup yields CDR1 LGHNA and CDR2 YSLEER. J was trimmed by 5 bases and V by 4 bases; bases with no gene match: 4. Data came from immunoSEQ multiplex PCR; TCRdb stores just in-frame clones and leaves some out. The table has 7,000 or so clones, 78% seen once. Material: CD8+ T cells sorted from blood (inferred from file names), obtained from a patient given nivolumab and ipilimumab in sequence. This sequence originates from a human donor with melanoma. The chain combines TRBV4-3 with TRBJ2-1; TRBD2 matches 8 bases. The CDR3 bases are TGCGCCAGCAGCCTTACTAGCGGAGACAATGAGCAGTTCTTC. It codes for CASSLTSGDNEQFF.